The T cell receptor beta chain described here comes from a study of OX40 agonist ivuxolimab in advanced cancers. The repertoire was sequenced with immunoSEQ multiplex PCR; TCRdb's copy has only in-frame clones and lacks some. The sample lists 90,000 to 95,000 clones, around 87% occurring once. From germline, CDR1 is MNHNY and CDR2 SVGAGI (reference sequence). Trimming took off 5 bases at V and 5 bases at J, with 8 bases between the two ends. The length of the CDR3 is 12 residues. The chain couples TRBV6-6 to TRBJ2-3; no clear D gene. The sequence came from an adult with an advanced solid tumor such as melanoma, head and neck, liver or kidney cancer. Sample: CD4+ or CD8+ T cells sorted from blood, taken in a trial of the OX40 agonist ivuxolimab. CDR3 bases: TGTGCCAGCAGTAACAGCCTAGATACGCAGTATTTT. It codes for CASSNSLDTQYF.